This TCR beta chain was recorded in a study of OX40 agonist ivuxolimab in advanced cancers. Clones were read by immunoSEQ multiplex PCR, and TCRdb kept only the in-frame ones, dropping some. The repertoire holds 20,000 to 25,000 clones, with approximately 70% as singletons. The CDR3 is made up of 15 amino acids. Trimming took 8 bases from V and 8 from J, leaving 23 bases between them. Germline V gene lookup returns CDR1 MNHEY and CDR2 SVGAGI. The specimen was CD4+ or CD8+ T cells sorted from blood, collected in a trial of the OX40 agonist ivuxolimab. This receptor was identified in an adult with an advanced solid tumor such as melanoma, head and neck, liver or kidney cancer. V gene TRBV6-5 combines with J gene TRBJ2-3; D possibly matches TRBD1 or TRBD2 (7 bases each). In DNA form, the CDR3 reads TGTGCCAGCGCCGTTAGGCAGGGGGGGGGAGGTACGCAGTATTTT. Residues: CASAVRQGGGGTQYF.